One and the same sample provided the 16 T cell receptor beta chains below, sequenced in a study of tumor and adjacent non-tumor tissue in lung cancer. No cell sorting was done before RNA was extracted from the tissue. More than 3 cm separated this lung sample from the edge of the tumor. The library came from three nested PCR rounds adapted from ARM-PCR protocols. TCRdb independently ran MiXCR on the multiplex PCR reads; one entry per CDR3 protein. The sample records 90,000 to 100,000 distinct CDR3 sequences, 80% being singletons. The sample comprised distant non-tumor lung tissue. The source of these receptors is a man aged 55 to 70 with small cell lung cancer.

Concerning this clonotype itself: No conserved phenylalanine or tryptophan is present at the end of the CDR3, so a read error is the likely explanation. It is unclear where the CDR3 begins or ends on the DNA, so no DNA is shown, and the CDR3 is as TCRdb lists it. The V call is TRBV11-2, the J call TRBJ1-1. Both ends counted, the CDR3 spans 16 residues. CDR1 and CDR2 from the germline V gene are SGHAT and FQNNGV. CDR3 region: CASSSYPMARNTEALG.

Comment on this clonotype: The CDR3 ends on some other residue instead of the conserved phenylalanine or tryptophan, so this is likely a read error. No DNA is shown, since the ends of the CDR3 on it are uncertain; the CDR3 is the one TCRdb lists. The chain carries TRBV6-1 and TRBJ1-4; no check of the table's D call, TRBD1, against the DNA was made. The CDR3 length equals 13 residues, ends included. Germline V gene data show CDR1 as MNHNS and CDR2 as SASEGT. This CDR3 is CASSERGEEKLFL.

With respect to this clonotype: A junction boundary mismatches the germline segment, possibly from a read error. This chain links TRBV4-2 with TRBJ2-4; D uncertain. Germline loops: CDR1 LGHNA, CDR2 YNFKEQ. CDR3 length equals 13 residues. CDR3 residues: CDSSPEEENIQYF. The DNA for the CDR3 is TGTGACAGCAGCCCAGAAGAGGAAAACATTCAGTATTTC.

This chain connects TRBV11-2 to TRBJ2-3, with 7 nucleotides matching TRBD2. The CDR3 length is 16 residues. Trimming removed 6 bases from V and 1 base from J; junction bases left unmatched: 10. Looked up from germline, CDR1 is SGHAT and CDR2 is FQNNGV. The CDR3 DNA sequence: TGTGCCAGCAGGGGAGGGGCGGGGCTCTGCACAGATACGCAGTATTTT. Its translation is CASRGGAGLCTDTQYF.

Points on this clonotype: A much larger clone differs from this one at a single base, so this may be a read error. This rearrangement joins TRBV24-1 to TRBJ2-1; D perhaps matches TRBD2 (6 bases). The CDR3 spans 15 residues. CDR1 and CDR2 from the germline V gene are KGHDR and SFDVKD. The chain's CDR3 is CATSDSSRDSNEQLF. DNA for the CDR3: TGTGCCACCAGTGATTCCAGCCGGGACTCCAATGAGCAGTTATTC.

Worth noting for this clonotype: Since the CDR3 does not end with the conserved phenylalanine or tryptophan, this likely comes from a read error. The limits of the CDR3 on the DNA are not certain, so only TCRdb's listed CDR3 is given. The rearrangement links TRBV29-1 to TRBJ2-1; the table assigns TRBD2, which was not confirmed against the DNA. The CDR3 extends over 15 residues, inclusive of both ends. Germline CDR1 and CDR2: SQVTM and ANQGSEA. The CDR3 loop reads CSVVTRSTRYNEQLS.

On this clonotype: Germline is not matched at one junction end, which may reflect a read error. V is TRBV11-2 and J is TRBJ1-4, with a possible D match to TRBD1 (5 bases). The germline CDR1 and CDR2 sequences are SGHAT and FQNNGV. The CDR3 consists of 15 residues. The CDR3 loop reads CASRFQSDRGSKLFF. The CDR3 DNA reads TGTGCCAGCCGCTTTCAGTCGGACCGGGGGAGCAAACTGTTTTTT.

Comment on this clonotype: This may be a read error: a much more frequent sequence differs by one nucleotide. The chain carries TRBV30 and TRBJ2-1, with D maybe TRBD2 (6 bases). CDR1 GTSNPN and CDR2 SVGIG come from the germline V gene (reference sequence). The CDR3 contains 14 residues. CDR3 protein: CARSVNSGLGEQFF. The CDR3 DNA reads TGTGCCAGGAGTGTGAATTCGGGACTGGGTGAGCAGTTCTTC.

Comments on this clonotype: A much larger clone sits a single nucleotide away, making a read error possible. The rearrangement joins TRBV7-9 to TRBJ2-3; TRBD1 might be the D (6 bases). Germline CDR1 is SEHNR and CDR2 is FQNEAQ (reference sequence). The length of the CDR3 is 16 residues. Between the trimmed V and J ends, which lost 0 bases and 6 bases, there was a span of 16 bases. The CDR3 protein is CASSLARTGIYDTQYF. The CDR3 DNA reads as TGTGCCAGCAGCTTAGCTCGAACAGGGATATACGATACGCAGTATTTT.

As for this clonotype: At one of its ends the junction is not consistent with the germline gene, which may arise from a read error. The V call is TRBV4-2, the J call TRBJ2-2, with D possibly matching TRBD2 (5 bases). The CDR3 runs to 16 residues. In germline, CDR1 is LGHNA, CDR2 YNFKEQ. CDR3: CASNQDLRAGTGVLFF. The CDR3 nucleotides read TGTGCCAGCAACCAAGACCTGAGGGCCGGCACCGGGGTGCTGTTTTTT.

As to this clonotype: A read error is likely, as this CDR3 ends without the conserved phenylalanine or tryptophan. The gene calls are TRBV2 and TRBJ1-2, with 7 nucleotides matching TRBD1. The J segment lost 7 bases and the V segment lost 5 bases, leaving 10 bases of the junction unmatched. From germline, CDR1 is SNHLY and CDR2 FYNNEI. There are 14 residues in the CDR3. CDR3 residues: CASSSAQGVAGYTY. The CDR3 DNA reads TGTGCCAGCAGTTCCGCCCAGGGGGTGGCTGGCTACACCTAC.

Concerning this clonotype: This may be a read error: a much more frequent sequence differs by one nucleotide. The chain carries TRBV20-1 and TRBJ2-5, with a possible D match to TRBD2 (5 bases). The ends were cut back, 0 bases at V and 6 bases at J, with 11 bases in the middle. The CDR3 is 13 residues long. Per the germline V gene, CDR1 is DFQATT and CDR2 is SNEGSKA (reference sequence). CDR3 protein: CSARDIRGKTQYF. CDR3 nucleotide sequence: TGCAGTGCTAGAGATATACGAGGGAAGACCCAGTACTTC.

Points on this clonotype: An end of the junction differs from the germline gene, which may be a read error. V is TRBV29-1 and J is TRBJ2-3, with 7 bases fitting TRBD2. Looked up from germline, CDR1 is SQVTM and CDR2 is ANQGSEA. There are 14 residues in the CDR3. Here the CDR3 reads CSIESSGDTDTQYF. DNA of the CDR3: TGCAGCATTGAGTCTAGCGGTGACACAGATACGCAGTATTTT.

Details on this clonotype: Mismatch with germline at one junction end may stem from a read error. The chain employs TRBV4-1 and TRBJ2-3; 7 nucleotides align to TRBD1. The CDR3 extends over 17 amino acids. Germline CDR1 reads MGHRA; CDR2 reads YSYEKL. CDR3 DNA sequence: TGCGCCAGCAGCCAAGATGGGACAGTCCTTAGCACAGATGCGCAATATTTT. Protein: CASSQDGTVLSTDAQYF.

Details on this clonotype: The junction departs from the called germline gene at one end, perhaps through a read error. J is TRBJ2-5 and V is TRBV11-3; tentatively, D is TRBD2 (5 bases). Looked up from germline, CDR1 is SGHNT and CDR2 is YENEEA. The length of the CDR3 is 13 residues. The CDR3 reads CASSFGVGEAQYF. CDR3 bases: TGTGCCAGCAGCTTTGGTGTGGGAGAGGCCCAGTACTTC.

In the case of this clonotype: Likely a read error: the CDR3 ends without its conserved phenylalanine or tryptophan. This rearrangement joins TRBV6-5 to TRBJ1-1; 8 bases match TRBD1. Trimming took 5 bases from V and 5 from J; bases not matched to a gene: 16. Germline loops: CDR1 MNHEY, CDR2 SVGAGI. The CDR3 contains 17 residues. This chain's CDR3 is CASSNAAGGRGWTEAFI. In DNA form, the CDR3 reads TGTGCCAGCAGTAACGCCGCAGGGGGCCGTGGATGGACTGAAGCTTTCATT.